This T cell receptor (beta chain) was profiled in a study of T cells in Graves' hyperthyroidism and ophthalmopathy. Any patient presenting with uncontrolled infection, other autoimmune disease, pregnancy or lactation was left out. Worth noting for this clonotype: Its specificity is not known.

V was pared by 3 bases and J by 2 bases, with 6 bases of the junction left unmatched. CDR1 and CDR2 (germline): KGHSH, LQKENI. The CDR3 sequence is 16 residues long. General study results and limits: Most expanded thyroid clonotypes above 0.001 recurred in blood.

Amplified regions were TCR beta CDR3 sequences from RNA transcripts. Carried out on the TCR CDR3, a first-round RT-PCR used the HTBI primer set. TCRdb reanalysed the multiplex PCR reads using MiXCR and keeps one entry per CDR3 protein. The data show about 640,000 distinct CDR3 sequences, around 13% seen once. Sequenced material: blood. The sequence was obtained from a woman in her forties or fifties with Graves' ophthalmopathy. This sequence joins TRBV18 and TRBJ2-7; 11 nucleotides match TRBD1. CDR3 sequence reads: CASSPGRDRGTYEQYF. DNA for the CDR3: TGTGCCAGCTCACCCGGGCGGGACAGGGGGACCTACGAGCAGTACTTC.